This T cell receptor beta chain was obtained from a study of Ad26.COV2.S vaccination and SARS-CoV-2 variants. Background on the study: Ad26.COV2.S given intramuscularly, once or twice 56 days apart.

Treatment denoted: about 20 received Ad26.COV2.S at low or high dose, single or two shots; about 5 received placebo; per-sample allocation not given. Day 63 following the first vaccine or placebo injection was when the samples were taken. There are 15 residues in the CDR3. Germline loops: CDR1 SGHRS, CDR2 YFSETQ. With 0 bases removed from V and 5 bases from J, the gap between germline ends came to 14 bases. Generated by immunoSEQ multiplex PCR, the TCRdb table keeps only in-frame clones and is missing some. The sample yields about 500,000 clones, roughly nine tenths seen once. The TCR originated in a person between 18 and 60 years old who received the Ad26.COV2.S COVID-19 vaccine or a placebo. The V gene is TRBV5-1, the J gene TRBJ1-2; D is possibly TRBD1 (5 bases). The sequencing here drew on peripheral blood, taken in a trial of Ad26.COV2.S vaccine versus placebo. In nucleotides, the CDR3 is TGCGCCAGCAGCTTGGCCGTGACAGCGACTTATGGCTACACCTTC. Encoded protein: CASSLAVTATYGYTF. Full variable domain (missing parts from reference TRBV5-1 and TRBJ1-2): KAGVTQTPRYLIKTRGQQVTLSCSPISGHRSVSWYQQTPGQGLQFLFEYFSETQRNKGNFPGRFSGRQFSNSRSEMNVSTLELGDSALYLCASSLAVTATYGYTFGSGTRLTVV.